Listed below are T cell receptor beta chains from one sample, sequenced in a study of T cell repertoires in cytomegalovirus infection. Each CDR3 protein is one row after TCRdb ran MiXCR on the reads. This sample has roughly 190,000 distinct CDR3 sequences, with roughly 9% found just once. Source material: PBMCs. All receptors derive from a human donor in good health (CMV status not recorded). Some clones in this sample may be carry-over from other donors' samples. The CDR3 runs from the conserved cysteine through the conserved F or W. The D gene is left open where the match is weak. Size is omitted from some rows. Given values are once, few, many or a class for expanded clones.

D gene: TRBD2
clone size: .
J gene: TRBJ2-1
V gene: TRBV7-6
CDR3 protein: CASSLGLAGVNEQFF
CDR3 DNA: TGTGCCAGCAGCCTGGGACTAGCGGGAGTGAATGAGCAGTTCTTC

D gene: TRBD1
clone size: .
J gene: TRBJ1-5
V gene: TRBV12-3/TRBV12-4
CDR3 protein: CASGGQGYNQPQHF
CDR3 DNA: TGTGCCAGCGGGGGACAGGGATACAATCAGCCCCAGCATTTT

D gene: TRBD1
clone size: .
J gene: TRBJ1-5
V gene: TRBV6-8
CDR3 protein: CASSNRQGLQPQHF
CDR3 DNA: TGTGCCAGCAGTAACCGACAGGGCCTACAGCCCCAGCATTTT

D gene: TRBD1
clone size: many
J gene: TRBJ2-4
V gene: TRBV7-2
CDR3 protein: CASSPPGTVKNIQYF
CDR3 DNA: TGTGCCAGCAGCCCACCCGGGACAGTCAAAAACATTCAGTACTTC

D gene: TRBD1
clone size: .
J gene: TRBJ2-2
V gene: TRBV15
CDR3 protein: CATSTGQGDITGELFF
CDR3 DNA: TGTGCCACCAGCACTGGACAGGGGGACATCACCGGGGAGCTGTTTTTT

D gene: .
clone size: few
J gene: TRBJ1-1
V gene: TRBV2
CDR3 protein: CASNRKNTEAFF
CDR3 DNA: TGTGCCAGCAACAGGAAGAACACTGAAGCTTTCTTT

D gene: .
clone size: many
J gene: TRBJ2-7
V gene: TRBV7-9
CDR3 protein: CASSLTREVYEQYF
CDR3 DNA: TGTGCCAGCAGCTTAACGAGAGAGGTTTACGAGCAGTACTTC

D gene: .
clone size: many
J gene: TRBJ1-5
V gene: TRBV5-1
CDR3 protein: CASSPSTPGDGQPQHF
CDR3 DNA: TGCGCCAGCAGCCCCTCCACCCCGGGGGATGGGCAGCCCCAGCATTTT

D gene: .
clone size: many
J gene: TRBJ2-6
V gene: TRBV12-3/TRBV12-4
CDR3 protein: CASSFLSGANVLTF
CDR3 DNA: TGTGCCAGCAGTTTCCTTTCGGGGGCCAACGTCCTGACTTTC

D gene: .
clone size: few
J gene: TRBJ1-1
V gene: TRBV7-9
CDR3 protein: CASSLEKMDEAFF
CDR3 DNA: TGTGCCAGCAGCTTAGAAAAGATGGATGAAGCTTTCTTT

D gene: .
clone size: many
J gene: TRBJ2-3
V gene: TRBV11-2
CDR3 protein: CASSLSTSTDTQYF
CDR3 DNA: TGTGCCAGCAGCTTATCGACGAGCACAGATACGCAGTATTTT

D gene: TRBD1
clone size: .
J gene: TRBJ2-1
V gene: TRBV9
CDR3 protein: CASSVGTGRNEQFF
CDR3 DNA: TGTGCCAGCAGCGTAGGGACAGGGAGGAATGAGCAGTTCTTC

D gene: TRBD2
clone size: many
J gene: TRBJ2-1
V gene: TRBV4-2
CDR3 protein: CASSPMLRELGGNEQFF
CDR3 DNA: TGTGCCAGCAGCCCCATGTTGCGGGAGTTGGGTGGTAATGAGCAGTTCTTC

D gene: .
clone size: .
J gene: TRBJ2-5
V gene: TRBV5-1
CDR3 protein: CASSLIRPSTGASETQYF
CDR3 DNA: TGCGCCAGCAGCTTAATTCGACCGTCTACGGGGGCGTCCGAGACCCAGTACTTC

D gene: .
clone size: many
J gene: TRBJ1-1
V gene: TRBV5-4
CDR3 protein: CASSRAGNPEAFF
CDR3 DNA: TGTGCCAGCAGTCGAGCAGGGAACCCTGAAGCTTTCTTT

D gene: .
clone size: many
J gene: TRBJ1-3
V gene: TRBV28
CDR3 protein: CASTVRRGNTIYF
CDR3 DNA: TGTGCCAGCACTGTTCGGAGGGGAAACACCATATATTTT

D gene: TRBD1
clone size: .
J gene: TRBJ2-5
V gene: TRBV7-9
CDR3 protein: CASSLAQGAIETQYF
CDR3 DNA: TGTGCCAGCAGCTTGGCTCAGGGGGCTATAGAGACCCAGTACTTC

D gene: .
clone size: .
J gene: TRBJ1-2
V gene: TRBV6-5
CDR3 protein: CASSYSLGFSPNYGYTF
CDR3 DNA: TGTGCCAGCAGTTACTCGCTCGGGTTTTCTCCTAACTATGGCTACACCTTC

D gene: .
clone size: many
J gene: TRBJ2-4
V gene: TRBV3-1
CDR3 protein: CASGGNIQYF
CDR3 DNA: TGTGCCAGCGGGGGGAACATTCAGTACTTC

D gene: .
clone size: many
J gene: TRBJ2-7
V gene: TRBV20-1
CDR3 protein: CSARLASYEQYF
CDR3 DNA: TGCAGTGCTAGATTAGCCTCCTACGAGCAGTACTTC

D gene: .
clone size: many
J gene: TRBJ1-5
V gene: TRBV28
CDR3 protein: CASSFGPSQSQHF
CDR3 DNA: TGTGCCAGCAGTTTCGGCCCGAGTCAGTCCCAGCATTTT

D gene: .
clone size: few
J gene: TRBJ2-7
V gene: TRBV14
CDR3 protein: CASSQSRSEQYF
CDR3 DNA: TGTGCCAGCAGCCAATCGAGGAGCGAGCAGTACTTC

D gene: TRBD2
clone size: .
J gene: TRBJ2-1
V gene: TRBV25-1
CDR3 protein: CASSEPGGVNEQFF
CDR3 DNA: TGTGCCAGCAGTGAGCCCGGGGGGGTCAATGAGCAGTTCTTC

D gene: TRBD1
clone size: once
J gene: TRBJ2-3
V gene: TRBV20-1
CDR3 protein: CSARGETGRTDTQYF
CDR3 DNA: TGCAGTGCTAGAGGGGAGACAGGGCGGACAGATACGCAGTATTTT

D gene: .
clone size: few
J gene: TRBJ1-6
V gene: TRBV27
CDR3 protein: CASGVVGSYNSPLHF
CDR3 DNA: TGCGCGAGTGGAGTGGTGGGGTCCTATAATTCACCCCTCCACTTT

D gene: .
clone size: few
J gene: TRBJ1-5
V gene: TRBV28
CDR3 protein: CASSSFNQPQHF
CDR3 DNA: TGTGCCAGCAGTTCCTTCAATCAGCCCCAGCATTTT

D gene: .
clone size: many
J gene: TRBJ2-4
V gene: TRBV7-2
CDR3 protein: CASSLGQRRDIQYF
CDR3 DNA: TGTGCCAGCAGCTTGGGACAGAGGAGGGACATTCAGTACTTC

D gene: .
clone size: many
J gene: TRBJ2-6
V gene: TRBV7-2
CDR3 protein: CASSLRFPGANVLTF
CDR3 DNA: TGTGCCAGCAGCTTAAGGTTTCCTGGGGCCAACGTCCTGACTTTC

D gene: TRBD1
clone size: many
J gene: TRBJ2-2
V gene: TRBV11-3
CDR3 protein: CASSLTGVEAGELFF
CDR3 DNA: TGTGCCAGCAGCCTCACAGGGGTGGAGGCCGGGGAGCTGTTTTTT

D gene: .
clone size: many
J gene: TRBJ1-1
V gene: TRBV12-3/TRBV12-4
CDR3 protein: CASSFGGQNTEAFF
CDR3 DNA: TGTGCCAGCAGTTTCGGGGGTCAGAACACTGAAGCTTTCTTT

D gene: TRBD2
clone size: .
J gene: TRBJ2-1
V gene: TRBV28
CDR3 protein: CASSLANPGLAGDPALEFF
CDR3 DNA: TGTGCCAGCAGTTTGGCAAACCCGGGACTAGCGGGAGATCCAGCACTGGAGTTCTTC

D gene: .
clone size: few
J gene: TRBJ2-3
V gene: TRBV9
CDR3 protein: CASSVPGTDTQYF
CDR3 DNA: TGTGCCAGCAGCGTCCCTGGCACAGATACGCAGTATTTT

D gene: .
clone size: few
J gene: TRBJ1-1
V gene: TRBV29-1
CDR3 protein: CSVVQVGVTEAFF
CDR3 DNA: TGCAGCGTTGTCCAGGTCGGGGTCACTGAAGCTTTCTTT

D gene: .
clone size: few
J gene: TRBJ2-1
V gene: TRBV18
CDR3 protein: CASSPSRSYNEQFF
CDR3 DNA: TGTGCCAGCTCACCGTCCAGGTCCTACAATGAGCAGTTCTTC

D gene: TRBD2
clone size: .
J gene: TRBJ2-7
V gene: TRBV12-3/TRBV12-4
CDR3 protein: CASSFPSGGAGYEQYF
CDR3 DNA: TGTGCCAGCAGTTTTCCTAGCGGGGGGGCCGGCTACGAGCAGTACTTC

D gene: .
clone size: few
J gene: TRBJ2-1
V gene: TRBV29-1
CDR3 protein: CSVLGLYNEQFF
CDR3 DNA: TGCAGCGTTCTTGGCCTTTACAATGAGCAGTTCTTC

D gene: .
clone size: many
J gene: TRBJ1-3
V gene: TRBV7-3
CDR3 protein: CASSSGGGSGNTIYF
CDR3 DNA: TGTGCCAGCAGCTCCGGGGGGGGATCTGGAAACACCATATATTTT

D gene: TRBD2
clone size: many
J gene: TRBJ2-5
V gene: TRBV7-2
CDR3 protein: CASSLGLAYQETQYF
CDR3 DNA: TGTGCCAGCAGCTTAGGACTAGCGTATCAAGAGACCCAGTACTTC

D gene: .
clone size: few
J gene: TRBJ1-2
V gene: TRBV28
CDR3 protein: CASSKSNLRGHGYTF
CDR3 DNA: TGTGCCAGCAGTAAATCCAACCTCAGGGGTCATGGCTACACCTTC

D gene: TRBD1
clone size: .
J gene: TRBJ1-2
V gene: TRBV29-1
CDR3 protein: CSVEDRTGGNYGYTF
CDR3 DNA: TGCAGCGTTGAAGATCGGACAGGGGGCAACTATGGCTACACCTTC

D gene: .
clone size: many
J gene: TRBJ2-3
V gene: TRBV19
CDR3 protein: CASNPKGPFTDTQYF
CDR3 DNA: TGTGCCAGTAATCCAAAAGGGCCCTTCACAGATACGCAGTATTTT

D gene: .
clone size: few
J gene: TRBJ1-1
V gene: TRBV7-6
CDR3 protein: CASSGQNTEAFF
CDR3 DNA: TGTGCCAGCAGCGGGCAGAACACTGAAGCTTTCTTT

D gene: .
clone size: many
J gene: TRBJ1-1
V gene: TRBV7-2
CDR3 protein: CASSARTNIAEAFF
CDR3 DNA: TGTGCCAGCAGCGCGCGGACGAATATCGCTGAAGCTTTCTTT

D gene: TRBD1
clone size: many
J gene: TRBJ2-2
V gene: TRBV12-3/TRBV12-4
CDR3 protein: CASSLDRGTGELFF
CDR3 DNA: TGTGCCAGCAGTTTGGACAGGGGCACCGGGGAGCTGTTTTTT

D gene: TRBD1
clone size: .
J gene: TRBJ1-1
V gene: TRBV19
CDR3 protein: CASSATGQMNTEAFF
CDR3 DNA: TGTGCCAGTAGTGCCACGGGACAGATGAACACTGAAGCTTTCTTT

D gene: .
clone size: .
J gene: TRBJ2-7
V gene: TRBV14
CDR3 protein: CASSQTREKYF
CDR3 DNA: TGTGCCAGCAGCCAAACTCGGGAGAAGTACTTC

D gene: TRBD1
clone size: many
J gene: TRBJ1-2
V gene: TRBV28
CDR3 protein: CASDSQGSGYTF
CDR3 DNA: TGTGCCAGCGACTCACAGGGGTCTGGCTACACCTTC

D gene: TRBD1
clone size: many
J gene: TRBJ2-2
V gene: TRBV7-2
CDR3 protein: CASSRGQGLNTGELFF
CDR3 DNA: TGTGCCAGCAGCAGAGGACAGGGGCTGAACACCGGGGAGCTGTTTTTT

D gene: .
clone size: many
J gene: TRBJ2-7
V gene: TRBV13
CDR3 protein: CASSLQDSYEQYF
CDR3 DNA: TGTGCCAGCAGCTTACAGGACTCCTACGAGCAGTACTTC

D gene: .
clone size: many
J gene: TRBJ1-1
V gene: TRBV7-2
CDR3 protein: CASSLDGVRTEAFF
CDR3 DNA: TGTGCCAGCAGCTTAGATGGGGTGCGCACTGAAGCTTTCTTT

D gene: .
clone size: .
J gene: TRBJ2-5
V gene: TRBV11-1
CDR3 protein: CASSLFTETQYF
CDR3 DNA: TGTGCCAGCAGCCTATTCACAGAGACCCAGTACTTC

D gene: TRBD1
clone size: few
J gene: TRBJ1-1
V gene: TRBV28
CDR3 protein: CASSPPGQLNTEAFF
CDR3 DNA: TGTGCCAGCAGCCCCCCGGGACAGCTAAACACTGAAGCTTTCTTT

D gene: .
clone size: many
J gene: TRBJ2-7
V gene: TRBV11-2
CDR3 protein: CASSTDRRAEQYF
CDR3 DNA: TGTGCCAGCAGCACGGACAGGAGGGCCGAGCAGTACTTC

D gene: .
clone size: many
J gene: TRBJ2-3
V gene: TRBV28
CDR3 protein: CASSSYSGLTDTQYF
CDR3 DNA: TGTGCCAGCAGTTCATACAGCGGACTCACAGATACGCAGTATTTT

D gene: .
clone size: .
J gene: TRBJ2-2
V gene: TRBV30
CDR3 protein: CAWILRQNTGELFF
CDR3 DNA: TGTGCCTGGATTTTGCGACAAAACACCGGGGAGCTGTTTTTT

D gene: .
clone size: few
J gene: TRBJ1-1
V gene: TRBV11-2
CDR3 protein: CASSFSSGGTEAFF
CDR3 DNA: TGTGCCAGCAGCTTCTCTTCTGGGGGGACTGAAGCTTTCTTT

D gene: .
clone size: many
J gene: TRBJ2-1
V gene: TRBV7-9
CDR3 protein: CASSFTRDSGNEQFF
CDR3 DNA: TGTGCCAGCAGTTTCACCCGGGACTCTGGGAATGAGCAGTTCTTC

D gene: .
clone size: many
J gene: TRBJ2-5
V gene: TRBV7-2
CDR3 protein: CASSFGSRQETQYF
CDR3 DNA: TGTGCCAGCAGCTTCGGGTCCCGACAAGAGACCCAGTACTTC

D gene: TRBD2
clone size: .
J gene: TRBJ2-1
V gene: TRBV2
CDR3 protein: CASSDLRLAGDNEQFF
CDR3 DNA: TGTGCCAGCAGTGACCTCCGACTAGCGGGAGACAATGAGCAGTTCTTC